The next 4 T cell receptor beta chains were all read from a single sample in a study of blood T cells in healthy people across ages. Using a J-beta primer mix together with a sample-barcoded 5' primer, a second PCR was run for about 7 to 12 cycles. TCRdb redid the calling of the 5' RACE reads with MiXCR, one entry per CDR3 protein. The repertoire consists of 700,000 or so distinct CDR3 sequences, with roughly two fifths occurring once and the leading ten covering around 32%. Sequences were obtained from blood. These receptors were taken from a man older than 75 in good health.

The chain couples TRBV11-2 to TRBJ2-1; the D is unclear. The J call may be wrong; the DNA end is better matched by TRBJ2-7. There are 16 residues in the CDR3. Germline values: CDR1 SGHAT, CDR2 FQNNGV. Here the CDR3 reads CASSLGNRILYNEQYF. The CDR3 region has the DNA TGTGCCAGCAGCTTAGGGAACAGAATACTCTACAATGAGCAGTACTTC.

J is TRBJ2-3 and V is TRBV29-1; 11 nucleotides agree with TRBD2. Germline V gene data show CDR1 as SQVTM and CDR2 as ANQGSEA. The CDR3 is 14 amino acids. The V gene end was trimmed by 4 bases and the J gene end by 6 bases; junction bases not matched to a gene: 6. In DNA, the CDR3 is TGCAGCGTTGTTGCTAGCGGGAGGACGGATACGCAGTATTTT. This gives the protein CSVVASGRTDTQYF.

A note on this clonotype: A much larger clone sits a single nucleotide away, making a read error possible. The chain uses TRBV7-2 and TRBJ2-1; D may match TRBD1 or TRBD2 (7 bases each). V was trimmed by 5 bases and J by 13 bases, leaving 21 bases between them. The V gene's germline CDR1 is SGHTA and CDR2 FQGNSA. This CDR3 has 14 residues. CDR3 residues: CASSPRGGKKTQFF. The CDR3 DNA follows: TGTGCCAGCAGCCCCAGGGGGGGGAAGAAGACCCAGTTCTTC.

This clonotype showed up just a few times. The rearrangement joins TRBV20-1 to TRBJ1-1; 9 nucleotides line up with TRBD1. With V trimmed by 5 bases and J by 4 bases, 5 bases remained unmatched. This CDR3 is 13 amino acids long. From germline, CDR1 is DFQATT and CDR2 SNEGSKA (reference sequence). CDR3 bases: TGCAGTGCTCTGACAGGGGGAGGCACTGAAGCTTTCTTT. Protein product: CSALTGGGTEAFF.